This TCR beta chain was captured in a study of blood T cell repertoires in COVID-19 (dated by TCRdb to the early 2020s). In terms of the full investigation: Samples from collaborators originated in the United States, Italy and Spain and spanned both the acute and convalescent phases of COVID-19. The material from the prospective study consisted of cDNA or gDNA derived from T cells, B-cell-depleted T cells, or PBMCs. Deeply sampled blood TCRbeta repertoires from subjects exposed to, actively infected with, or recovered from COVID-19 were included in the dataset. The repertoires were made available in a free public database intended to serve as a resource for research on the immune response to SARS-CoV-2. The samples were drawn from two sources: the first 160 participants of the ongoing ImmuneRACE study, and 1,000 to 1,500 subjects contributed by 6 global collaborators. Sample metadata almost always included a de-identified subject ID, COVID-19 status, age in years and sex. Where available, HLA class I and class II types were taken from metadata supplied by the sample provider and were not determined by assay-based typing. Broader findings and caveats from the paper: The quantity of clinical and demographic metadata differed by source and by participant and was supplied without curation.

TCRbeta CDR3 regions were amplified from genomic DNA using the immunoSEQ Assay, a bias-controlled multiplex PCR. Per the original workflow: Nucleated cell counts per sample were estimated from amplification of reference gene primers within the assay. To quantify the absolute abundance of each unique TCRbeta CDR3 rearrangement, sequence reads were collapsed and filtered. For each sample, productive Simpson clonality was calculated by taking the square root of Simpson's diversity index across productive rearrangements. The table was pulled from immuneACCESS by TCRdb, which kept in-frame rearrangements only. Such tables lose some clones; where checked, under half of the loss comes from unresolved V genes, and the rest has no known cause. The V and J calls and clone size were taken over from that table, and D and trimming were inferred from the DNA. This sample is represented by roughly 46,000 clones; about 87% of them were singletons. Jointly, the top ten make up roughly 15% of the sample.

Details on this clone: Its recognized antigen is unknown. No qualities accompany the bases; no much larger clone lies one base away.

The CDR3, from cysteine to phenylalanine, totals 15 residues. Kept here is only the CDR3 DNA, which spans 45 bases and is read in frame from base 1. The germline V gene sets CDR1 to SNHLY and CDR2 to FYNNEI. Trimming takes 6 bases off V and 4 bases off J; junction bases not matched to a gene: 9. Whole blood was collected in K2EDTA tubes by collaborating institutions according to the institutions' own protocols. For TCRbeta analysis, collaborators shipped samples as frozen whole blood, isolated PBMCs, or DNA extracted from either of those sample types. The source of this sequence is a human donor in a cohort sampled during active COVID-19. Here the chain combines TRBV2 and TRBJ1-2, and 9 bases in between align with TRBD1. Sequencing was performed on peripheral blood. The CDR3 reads CASRITGGRSYGYTF. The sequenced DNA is TGTGCCAGCAGGATTACAGGGGGCAGATCCTATGGCTACACCTTC.